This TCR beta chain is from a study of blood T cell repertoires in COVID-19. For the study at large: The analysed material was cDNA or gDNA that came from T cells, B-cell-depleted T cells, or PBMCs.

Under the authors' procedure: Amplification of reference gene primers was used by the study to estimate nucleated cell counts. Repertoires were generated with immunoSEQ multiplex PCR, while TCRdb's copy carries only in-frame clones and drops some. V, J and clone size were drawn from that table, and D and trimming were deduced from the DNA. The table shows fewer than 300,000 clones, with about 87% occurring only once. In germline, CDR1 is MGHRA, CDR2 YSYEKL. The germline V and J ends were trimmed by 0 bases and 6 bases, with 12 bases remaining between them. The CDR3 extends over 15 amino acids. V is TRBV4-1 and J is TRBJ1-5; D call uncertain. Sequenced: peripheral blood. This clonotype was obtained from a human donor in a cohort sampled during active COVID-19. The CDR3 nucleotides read TGCGCCAGCAGCCAAGAATTCGGTGGTGCTCAGCCCCAGCATTTT. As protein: CASSQEFGGAQPQHF.